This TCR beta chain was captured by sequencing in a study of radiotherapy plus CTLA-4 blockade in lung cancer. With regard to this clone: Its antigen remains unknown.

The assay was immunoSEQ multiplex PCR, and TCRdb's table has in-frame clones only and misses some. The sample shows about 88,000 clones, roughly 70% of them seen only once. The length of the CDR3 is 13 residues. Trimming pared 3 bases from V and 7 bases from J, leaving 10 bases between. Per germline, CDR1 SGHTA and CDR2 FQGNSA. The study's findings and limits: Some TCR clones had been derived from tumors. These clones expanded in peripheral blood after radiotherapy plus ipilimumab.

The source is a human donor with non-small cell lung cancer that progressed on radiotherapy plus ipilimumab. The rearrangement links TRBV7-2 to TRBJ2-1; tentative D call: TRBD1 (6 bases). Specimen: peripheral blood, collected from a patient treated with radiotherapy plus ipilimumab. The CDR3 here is CASSFGQRNEQFF. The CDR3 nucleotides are TGTGCCAGCAGCTTTGGACAGAGGAATGAGCAGTTCTTC.